This section outlines one T cell receptor (beta chain) sequence together with its context. The sample is drawn from a study of control samples from healthy donors and cancer patients. V lost 4 bases, J lost 5 bases, and 5 bases stayed unmatched. The germline CDR1 and CDR2 sequences are ENHRY and SYGVKD. The CDR3 is 14 residues long. The table came from immunoSEQ multiplex PCR; TCRdb's copy has only in-frame clones and leaves some out. Of some 25,000 clones in the sample, 75% to 85% were seen once. This sequence originates from a man between 60 and 75 years old with colorectal cancer. The J gene is TRBJ1-2, the V gene TRBV10-3; 9 nucleotides agree with TRBD1. The sequenced material came from PBMCs. The DNA of the CDR3 is TGTGCCATCAGTGGACAGGGGGTAGGGTATGGCTACACCTTC. The encoded protein is CAISGQGVGYGYTF.